The 4 T cell receptor beta chains in this list originate from one sample, sequenced in a study of blood T cell repertoires in COVID-19. Only in-frame clones appear in the TCRdb table, and some are missing; sequencing was by immunoSEQ multiplex PCR. The sample includes 250,000 to 400,000 clones, approximately 89% of them seen just once. The sequenced sample was PBMCs or T cells enriched from blood (not recorded which). The receptors derive from a woman aged 25-40 years who had recovered from COVID-19.

This chain uses TRBV27 with TRBJ1-2; TRBD1 agrees at 11 bases. The V gene's germline CDR1 is MNHEY and CDR2 SMNVEV (reference sequence). The CDR3 totals 16 residues. Germline trimming cut 5 bases from V and 7 bases from J; bases unmatched to any gene: 12. The CDR3 DNA sequence: TGTGCCAGCAGTCCCCCCCCCGGGACAGGGGGAATTGGCTACACCTTC. Its translation is CASSPPPGTGGIGYTF.

This chain joins TRBV2 and TRBJ2-1, with D hard to call. Trimming stripped 6 bases from V and 6 bases from J, with 12 bases between. The CDR3 totals 13 residues. Per germline, CDR1 SNHLY and CDR2 FYNNEI. In nucleotides, the CDR3 is TGTGCCAGCAGACTCACCCCGGTCAATGAGCAGTTCTTC. Translating it yields CASRLTPVNEQFF.

The chain combines TRBV6-5 with TRBJ1-2; 7 bases line up with TRBD1. The CDR3 length is 13 residues. After removal of 8 bases from V and 6 bases from J, the junction contained 9 bases not matched to a gene. Germline lookup yields CDR1 MNHEY and CDR2 SVGAGI. The CDR3 loop is CASVRGHSDGYTF. CDR3 bases: TGTGCCAGCGTGAGGGGGCATAGCGATGGCTACACCTTC.

The chain combines TRBV19 with TRBJ2-4; weak D call: TRBD1 (5 bases). V was clipped by 4 bases and J by 7 bases, with 17 bases between them. The CDR3 has 15 residues. Germline lookup yields CDR1 LNHDA and CDR2 SQIVND (reference sequence). CDR3: CASSTQGRSTNIQYF. The CDR3 nucleotides read TGTGCCAGTAGTACGCAGGGCCGATCGACCAACATTCAGTACTTC.